This T cell receptor beta chain derives from a study of cytomegalovirus exposure and HLA in healthy donors (dated by TCRdb to the late 2010s). Background on the whole study: According to an earlier analysis of 550 to 700 of the donors, some 180 million T cells yielded over 90 million unique TCR beta sequences and roughly 280 Gb of sequence data. An early release covering some 640 HLA-typed donors comprised around 300 gigabases of sequencing data and some 79 million unique TCR sequences. The genetic ancestry cluster associated with self-reported Caucasian donors included about 84% of the roughly 380 genotyped donors. The study aimed to test whether signatures of past pathogen exposure could be identified by cataloging public T cell receptors. The study used immunosequencing to profile the T cell repertoires of approximately 650 subjects and linked those repertoires to cytomegalovirus serostatus. In addition to the first cohort of 666 subjects, a separate validation cohort of over 90 different subjects was used. To predict cytomegalovirus infection status, the study combined high-throughput TCR immunosequencing, statistical association of individual TCRs with disease status, and machine learning. To study patterns of TCR occurrence, a later analysis re-analyzed previously published TCR beta repertoires from 666 donors and added high-resolution HLA genotyping. Rather than drawing on any new phenotypic data, the later analysis identified candidate immune exposures from TCR beta sequences and the way those sequences occurred across donors. In an earlier analysis of several hundred of the donors, high-throughput TCR beta sequencing was used to judge whether each TCR beta V gene segment behaved as functional or pseudogenic. Donor age, sex, ethnicity and CMV serostatus were compiled together with the repertoire data. In a later genetic analysis, genome-wide SNP genotypes for about three fifths of the roughly 670 donors were used, and that subset was treated as a discovery cohort. Every repertoire in the discovery cohort had been generated on one and the same sequencing platform. Class I and class II HLA loci were covered by the typing at four-digit resolution. The number of donors typed differed by locus, with about 629-630 for A, B, C, DRB1 and DQB1, approximately 500 for DQA1, 606 for DPA1, and around 460 for DPB1. About five DR-DQ haplotypes were treated as single units for association and clustering because of strong linkage in the cohort. On average, approximately 250,000 unique TCR beta nucleotide sequences were sequenced per donor among 398 genotyped donors of the cohort, with roughly 18% of those sequences being non-productive. Study-wide conclusions, independent of this receptor: Correlated functional status among segregating V segments might reflect linkage disequilibrium, but an unknown experimental factor could not be ruled out. A further reported finding was that TCR beta sequences accurately predicted the HLA-A and HLA-B alleles for most subjects in the first cohort. Sequencing depth was assumed to be roughly uniform across donors in the presence/absence analyses, though that assumption may not hold. Three of the identified cytomegalovirus-associated TCR beta chains were confirmed in vitro to be specific for cytomegalovirus antigens. In a later analysis, most CMV-associated TCR beta chains were found to appear HLA-restricted, with HLA associations seemingly driven largely by CMV exposure. A later genetic analysis reported fewer N-insertions in productive TCRs among donors in an Asian-associated ancestry cluster than the roughly 620-donor mean. V-gene and J-gene trimming of TCR beta chains was associated with a missense DCLRE1C variant in a later genetic analysis, and the association was replicated in an independent cohort. Because counts were too low, seventeen rarely observed V segments, including chromosome 9 orphons, were excluded from the earlier analysis of 587 of the donors. HLA typing was unavailable for some donors at each locus, so association tests used only the typed subset. Cytomegalovirus status was reported to be diagnosed by the classifier with high specificity and sensitivity in both the original and validation cohorts. A total of some 180 TCR beta chains were listed by the study as associated with cytomegalovirus. At a false discovery rate of 0.05, a later analysis linked around 15,000 TCR beta sequences to specific HLA alleles. A group of highly shared sequence variants was considered likely to be a technical artifact of the sequencing pipeline. Broadly in line with IMGT annotations, most TCR beta V segments showed up in productive rearrangements about 87% or about 30% of the time in an earlier analysis of approximately 600 of the donors. Most TCR sequences were observed very rarely across donors, whereas some public TCRs were present in many individuals. In a later analysis, the rate of TCR association differed among HLA loci, with DRB1 alleles having the most associated TCRs and HLA-C alleles having the fewest. The authors suggested that the approach could potentially be generalized to other disease states and immunological phenotypes. Some IMGT-functional V segments, including TRBV6-2 and TRBV6-3, could not be distinguished by the 87-base-pair reads and were therefore excluded. When HLA alleles, especially DR and DQ, strongly co-occurred, TCR associations were difficult to assign to individual alleles. A later analysis found that HLA-associated TCR beta chains were more clonally expanded and had lower generation probabilities than equally common non-associated chains. Only TCR beta chains were sequenced in this cohort, and the absence of alpha or paired-chain data limited detectable features. Immune exposure information for the cohort was limited to CMV serostatus. According to a later analysis, parvovirus B19, influenza, CMV and Epstein-Barr virus appeared linked to several top co-occurrence clusters.

The cohort consisted of some 670 healthy bone marrow donors. Cohort members were all nominally healthy when sampled, although unrecorded immune exposures were likely present. The donor tested CMV seropositive, placing the donor among the 290 or so seropositive members of the cohort. Each donor provided a peripheral blood sample, and peripheral blood mononuclear cells were used for TCR beta sequencing. Genomic DNA was extracted from the blood cell samples with the Qiagen DNeasy Blood Extraction Kit. Via the germline V gene, CDR1 is MGHRA and CDR2 YSYEKL. The CDR3 goes from the cysteine to the phenylalanine over 15 residues. Only the CDR3 portion is preserved as DNA: 45 bases, with reading frame beginning at the first base. Ends trimmed: V by 6 bases, J by 0 bases; bases unmatched to a gene: 4. Worth noting for this clone: It has no known antigen specificity. Per-base quality was not reported, and no clone a single base away is much larger than it.

Library generation was performed with the immunoSEQ multiplex PCR assay. For the multiplex PCR, a mixture combining 60 forward primers for TCR Vbeta segments and 13 reverse primers for TCR Jbeta segments was used. The CDR3 region of rearranged TCR beta genes was amplified from genomic DNA by a multiplex PCR assay. The Illumina HiSeq System was used to sequence the amplified TCR beta libraries as 87-base-pair reads. The source study handled its data this way. Across the 500 to 750 repertoires, a later analysis counted approximately 83 million unique TCR beta chains, some 11 million of which were shared by at least two donors. Raw reads were error-corrected and collapsed into unique sequences by a nearest-neighbor algorithm in which closely related sequences were merged to remove PCR and sequencing errors. V, D and J gene segments were assigned by aligning CDR3 sequences to IMGT reference sequences. For a sequence to be retained, at least a six-nucleotide match to both a V gene segment and a J gene segment was required. Rearrangements were called productive when the CDR3 lacked stop codons and stayed in frame with V and J; all others were non-productive. CDR3 was defined by IMGT convention, running from the second conserved V-encoded cysteine to the conserved J-encoded phenylalanine. The earlier analysis of a few hundred of the donors excluded any sequence lacking an unambiguous match to a single V gene segment. An earlier analysis of 587 of the donors classified V segments as functional when productive rearrangements were above 56.7% and as segregating when the standard deviation between donors was above 5%. A statistical classification framework was built for diagnosing cytomegalovirus status from the catalog of TCR beta chain sequences. A later analysis assigned V and J genes by comparing TCR nucleotide sequences with IMGT/GENE-DB human TR gene sequences. The TCRdist pipeline was used in a later analysis to assign CDR3 sequences and most-parsimonious VDJ recombination scenarios. In a later analysis, every TCR beta chain was defined by the combination of its CDR3 amino acid sequence and its V-gene family, and reads without a unique V-gene family were dropped. To address suspected cross-contamination and a sequencing artifact, a later analysis removed some 620 highly shared, low-generation-probability nucleotide sequences. In a later analysis, a clonal expansion index for each public chain was calculated from normalized within-repertoire ranks of inferred template counts. Generation probabilities in a later analysis came from a VDJ recombination model fitted to out-of-frame rearrangements, and those results were checked against IGoR. A later analysis scored TCR-TCR, TCR-HLA and TCR-CMV co-occurrence with hypergeometric tests, applying a repertoire-size bias correction to TCR pairs. A later analysis estimated false discovery rates by permuting HLA or CMV assignments 20 times. In a later analysis, co-occurring TCRs were grouped using DBSCAN, and TCRdist sequence similarity was added for clustering within HLA-allele-positive subsets. Co-occurrence clustering excluded repertoires with fewer than 30,000 or more than 120,000 public chains, plus five with anomalous nucleotide sharing. This immuneACCESS table, as held by TCRdb, lists in-frame sequences with V and J called but not all clones. Of the missing ones, under half trace to an unresolved V gene in checked studies; the others have no known cause. That table is the source of V, J and clone size, and D and trimming were worked out from the DNA. The sample table lists about 100,000 clones, approximately 76% of them with a count of one. The ten top clones hold roughly 7.1% of the sample.

Sequenced input: PBMCs. This TCR came from a man aged 35-49 years in good health and CMV-seropositive. The chain was built from TRBV4-1 and TRBJ1-3, and TRBD1 matches 8 of the central bases. The DNA sequence reads TGCGCCAGCAGTGGGACAGGCCTCTCTGGAAACACCATATATTTT. Translated, it gives CASSGTGLSGNTIYF.